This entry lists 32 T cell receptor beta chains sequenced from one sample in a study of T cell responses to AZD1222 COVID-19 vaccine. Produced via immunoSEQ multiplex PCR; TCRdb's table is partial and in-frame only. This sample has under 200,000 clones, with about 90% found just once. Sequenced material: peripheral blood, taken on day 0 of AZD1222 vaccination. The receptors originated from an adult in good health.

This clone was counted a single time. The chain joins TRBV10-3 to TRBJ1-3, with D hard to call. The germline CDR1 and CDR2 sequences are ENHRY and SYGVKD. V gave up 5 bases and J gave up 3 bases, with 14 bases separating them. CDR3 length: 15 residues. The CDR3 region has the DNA TGTGCCATCAGTAAAATGGAATTTAATGGAAACACCATATATTTT. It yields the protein CAISKMEFNGNTIYF.

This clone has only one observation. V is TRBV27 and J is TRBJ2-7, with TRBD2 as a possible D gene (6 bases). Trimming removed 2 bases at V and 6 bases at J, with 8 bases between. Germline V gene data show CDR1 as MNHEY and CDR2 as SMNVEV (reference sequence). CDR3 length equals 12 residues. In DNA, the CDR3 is TGTGCCAGCAGTTTACTGGGGGGCGAGCAGTACTTC. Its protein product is CASSLLGGEQYF.

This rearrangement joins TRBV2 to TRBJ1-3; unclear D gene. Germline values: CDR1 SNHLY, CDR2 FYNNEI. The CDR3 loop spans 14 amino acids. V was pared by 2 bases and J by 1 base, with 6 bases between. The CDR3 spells CASSEPRSGNTIYF. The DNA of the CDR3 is TGTGCCAGCAGTGAACCTAGGTCTGGAAACACCATATATTTT.

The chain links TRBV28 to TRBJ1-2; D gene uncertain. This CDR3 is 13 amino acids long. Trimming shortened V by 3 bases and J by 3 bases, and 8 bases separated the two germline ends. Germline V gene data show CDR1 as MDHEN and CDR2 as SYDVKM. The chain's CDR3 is CASSFRWDYGYTF. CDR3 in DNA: TGTGCCAGCAGTTTTCGGTGGGACTATGGCTACACCTTC.

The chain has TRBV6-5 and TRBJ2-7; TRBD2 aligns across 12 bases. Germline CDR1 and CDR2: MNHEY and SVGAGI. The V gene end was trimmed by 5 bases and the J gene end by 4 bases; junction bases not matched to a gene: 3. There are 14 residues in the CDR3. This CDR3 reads CASSPTSGRYEQYF. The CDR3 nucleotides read TGTGCCAGCAGTCCAACTAGCGGGAGGTACGAGCAGTACTTC.

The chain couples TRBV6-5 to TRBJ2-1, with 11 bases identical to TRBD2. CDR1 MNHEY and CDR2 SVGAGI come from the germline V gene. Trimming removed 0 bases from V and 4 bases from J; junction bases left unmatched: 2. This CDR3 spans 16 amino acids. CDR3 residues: CASSYSTSGGYNEQFF. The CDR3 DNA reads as TGTGCCAGCAGTTACTCCACTAGCGGGGGTTACAATGAGCAGTTCTTC.

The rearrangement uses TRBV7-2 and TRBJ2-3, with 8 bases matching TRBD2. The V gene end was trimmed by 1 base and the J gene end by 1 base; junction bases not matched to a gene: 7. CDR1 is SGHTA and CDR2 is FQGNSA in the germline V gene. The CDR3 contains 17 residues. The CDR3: CASSLGLGTRGTDTQYF. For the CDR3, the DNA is TGTGCCAGCAGCTTAGGGCTTGGGACTAGAGGCACAGATACGCAGTATTTT. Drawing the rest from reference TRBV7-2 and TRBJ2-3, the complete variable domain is GAGVSQSPSNKVTEKGKDVELRCDPISGHTALYWYRQSLGQGLEFLIYFQGNSAPDKSGLPSDRFSAERTGGSVSTLTIQRTQQEDSAVYLCASSLGLGTRGTDTQYFGPGTRLTVL.

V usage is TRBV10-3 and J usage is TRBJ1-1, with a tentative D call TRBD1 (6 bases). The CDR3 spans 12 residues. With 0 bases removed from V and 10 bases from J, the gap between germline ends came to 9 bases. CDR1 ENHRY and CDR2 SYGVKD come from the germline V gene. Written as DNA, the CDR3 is TGTGCCATCAGTGAGTCTGCCAGGGGAGCTTTCTTT. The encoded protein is CAISESARGAFF.

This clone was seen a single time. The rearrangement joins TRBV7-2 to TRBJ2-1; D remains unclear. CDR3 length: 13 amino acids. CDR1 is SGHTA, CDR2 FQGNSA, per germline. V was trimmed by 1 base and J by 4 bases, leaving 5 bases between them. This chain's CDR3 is CASSLVEYNEQFF. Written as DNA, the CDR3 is TGTGCCAGCAGCTTAGTTGAGTACAATGAGCAGTTCTTC.

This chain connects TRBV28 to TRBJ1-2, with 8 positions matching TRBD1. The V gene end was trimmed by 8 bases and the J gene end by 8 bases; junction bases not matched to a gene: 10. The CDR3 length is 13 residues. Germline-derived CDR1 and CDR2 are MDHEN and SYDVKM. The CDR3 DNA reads TGTGCCAGCCATCCCCAGGGGGCCCAAGGCTACACCTTC. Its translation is CASHPQGAQGYTF.

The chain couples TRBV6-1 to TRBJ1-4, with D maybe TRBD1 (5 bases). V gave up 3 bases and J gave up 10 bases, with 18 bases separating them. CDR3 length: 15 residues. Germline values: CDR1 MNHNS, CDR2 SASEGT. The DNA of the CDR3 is TGTGCCAGCAGTGATCCAAAGACGGGGGAGGGAAAACTGTTTTTT. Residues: CASSDPKTGEGKLFF.

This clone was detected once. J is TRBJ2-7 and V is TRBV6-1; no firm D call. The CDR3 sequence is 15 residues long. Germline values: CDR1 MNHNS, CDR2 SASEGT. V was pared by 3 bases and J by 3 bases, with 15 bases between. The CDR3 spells CASSDLSRFIYEQYF. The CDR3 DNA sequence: TGTGCCAGCAGTGACCTATCCAGGTTCATCTACGAGCAGTACTTC.

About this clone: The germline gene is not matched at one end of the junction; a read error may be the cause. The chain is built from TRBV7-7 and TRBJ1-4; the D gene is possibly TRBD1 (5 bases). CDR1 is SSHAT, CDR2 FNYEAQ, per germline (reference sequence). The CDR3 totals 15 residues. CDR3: CASSLGWGPNEKLFF. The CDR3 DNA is TGTGCTAGCAGCTTAGGGTGGGGCCCTAATGAAAAACTGTTTTTT.

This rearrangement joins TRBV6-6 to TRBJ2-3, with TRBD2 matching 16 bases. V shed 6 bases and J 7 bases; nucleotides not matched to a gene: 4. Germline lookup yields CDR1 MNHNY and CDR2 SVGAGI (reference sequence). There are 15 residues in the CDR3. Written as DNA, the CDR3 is TGTGCCAGCAGGGGGACTAGCGGGAGGGTGTATACGCAGTATTTT. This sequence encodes CASRGTSGRVYTQYF.

The CDR3 is CASSEETGRYGYTF. CDR3 in DNA: TGTGCCAGCAGTGAAGAAACAGGAAGGTATGGCTACACCTTC. The chain couples TRBV6-1 to TRBJ1-2; tentative D call: TRBD1 (5 bases). V lost 1 base to trimming and J lost 5 bases, with 11 bases between them. The CDR3 is made up of 14 amino acids. In germline, CDR1 is MNHNS, CDR2 SASEGT.

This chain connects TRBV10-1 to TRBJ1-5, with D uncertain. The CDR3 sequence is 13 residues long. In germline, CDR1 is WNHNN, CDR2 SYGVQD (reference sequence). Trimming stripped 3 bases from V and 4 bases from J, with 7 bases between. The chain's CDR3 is CASSDYGNQPQHF. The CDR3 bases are TGCGCCAGCAGTGATTACGGGAATCAGCCCCAGCATTTT.

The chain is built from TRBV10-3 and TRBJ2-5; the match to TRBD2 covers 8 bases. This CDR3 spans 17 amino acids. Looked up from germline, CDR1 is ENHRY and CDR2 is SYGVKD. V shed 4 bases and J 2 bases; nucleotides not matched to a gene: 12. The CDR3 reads CAISGERGRSIQETQYF. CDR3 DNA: TGTGCCATCAGTGGAGAGCGGGGGCGTTCCATACAAGAGACCCAGTACTTC.

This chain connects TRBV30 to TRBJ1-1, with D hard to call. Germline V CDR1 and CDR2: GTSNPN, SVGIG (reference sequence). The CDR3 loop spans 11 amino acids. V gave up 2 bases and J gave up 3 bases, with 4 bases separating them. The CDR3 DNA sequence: TGTGCCTGGAGTACTGACACTGAAGCTTTCTTT. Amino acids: CAWSTDTEAFF.

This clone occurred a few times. The CDR3 reads CASSSQGRSNQPQHF. The CDR3 nucleotides are TGTGCCAGCAGCTCACAGGGTAGAAGCAATCAGCCCCAGCATTTT. This rearrangement joins TRBV3-1 (or the pseudogene TRBV3-2) to TRBJ1-5; D might be TRBD1 (6 bases). V lost 5 bases and J 1 base, leaving 12 bases between the germline ends. The germline CDR1 and CDR2 sequences are LGHDT and YNNKEL (reference sequence). This CDR3 has 15 residues.

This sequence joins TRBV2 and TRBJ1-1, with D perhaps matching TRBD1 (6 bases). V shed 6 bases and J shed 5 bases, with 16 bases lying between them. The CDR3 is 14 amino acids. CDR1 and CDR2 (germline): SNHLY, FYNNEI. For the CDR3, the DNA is TGTGCCAGCAGGATGAGACAGGACGGGACTGAAGCTTTCTTT. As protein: CASRMRQDGTEAFF.

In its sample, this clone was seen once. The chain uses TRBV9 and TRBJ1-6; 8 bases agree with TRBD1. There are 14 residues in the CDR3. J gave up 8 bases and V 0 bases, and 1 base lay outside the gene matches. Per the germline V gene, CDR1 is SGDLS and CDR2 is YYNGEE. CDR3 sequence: CASSVGTGHSPLHF. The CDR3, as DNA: TGTGCCAGCAGCGTAGGGACAGGGCATTCACCCCTCCACTTT.

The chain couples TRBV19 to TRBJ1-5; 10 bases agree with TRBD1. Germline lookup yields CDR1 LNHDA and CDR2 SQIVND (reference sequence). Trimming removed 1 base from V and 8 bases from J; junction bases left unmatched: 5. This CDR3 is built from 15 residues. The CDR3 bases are TGTGCCAGTAGTATAGGACAGGGGGCTATCAAGCCCCAGCATTTT. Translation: CASSIGQGAIKPQHF.

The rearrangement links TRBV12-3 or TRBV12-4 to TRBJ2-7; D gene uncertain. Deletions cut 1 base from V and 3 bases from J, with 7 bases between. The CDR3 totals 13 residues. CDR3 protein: CASSLGLSYEQYF. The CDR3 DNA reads TGTGCCAGCAGTTTAGGACTCAGCTACGAGCAGTACTTC.

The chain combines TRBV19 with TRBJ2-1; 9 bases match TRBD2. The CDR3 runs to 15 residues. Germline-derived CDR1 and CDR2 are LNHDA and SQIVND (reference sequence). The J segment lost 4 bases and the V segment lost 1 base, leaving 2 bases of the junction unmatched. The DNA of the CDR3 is TGTGCCAGTAGTATAGTAGCGGGAGCTTACAATGAGCAGTTCTTC. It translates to CASSIVAGAYNEQFF.

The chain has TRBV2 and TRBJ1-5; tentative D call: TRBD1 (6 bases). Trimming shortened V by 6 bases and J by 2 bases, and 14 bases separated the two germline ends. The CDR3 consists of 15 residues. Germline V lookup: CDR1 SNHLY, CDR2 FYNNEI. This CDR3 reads CASRPGEVGNQPQHF. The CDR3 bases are TGTGCCAGCAGACCAGGGGAGGTGGGCAATCAGCCCCAGCATTTT. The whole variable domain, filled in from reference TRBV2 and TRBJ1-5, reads EPEVTQTPSHQVTQMGQEVILRCVPISNHLYFYWYRQILGQKVEFLVSFYNNEISEKSEIFDDQFSVERPDGSNFTLKIRSTKLEDSAMYFCASRPGEVGNQPQHFGDGTRLSIL.

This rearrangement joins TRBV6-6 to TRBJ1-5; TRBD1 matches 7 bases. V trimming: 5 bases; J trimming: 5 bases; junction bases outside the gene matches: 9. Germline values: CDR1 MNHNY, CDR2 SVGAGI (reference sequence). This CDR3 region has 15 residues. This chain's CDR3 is CASSLLDRADQPQHF. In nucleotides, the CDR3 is TGTGCCAGCAGTCTACTCGACAGGGCTGATCAGCCCCAGCATTTT.

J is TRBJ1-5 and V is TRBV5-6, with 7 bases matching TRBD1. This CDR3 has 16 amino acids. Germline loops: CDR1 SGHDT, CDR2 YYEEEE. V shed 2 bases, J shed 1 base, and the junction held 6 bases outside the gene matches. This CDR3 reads CASSFGGGQSNQPQHF. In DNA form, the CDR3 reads TGTGCCAGCAGCTTCGGTGGGGGACAGAGCAATCAGCCCCAGCATTTT.

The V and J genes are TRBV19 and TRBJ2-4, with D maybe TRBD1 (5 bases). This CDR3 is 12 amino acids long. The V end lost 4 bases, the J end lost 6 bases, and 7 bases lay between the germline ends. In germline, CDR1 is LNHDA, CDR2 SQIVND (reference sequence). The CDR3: CASSTDRNIQYF. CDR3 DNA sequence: TGTGCCAGTAGTACTGACAGAAACATTCAGTACTTC.

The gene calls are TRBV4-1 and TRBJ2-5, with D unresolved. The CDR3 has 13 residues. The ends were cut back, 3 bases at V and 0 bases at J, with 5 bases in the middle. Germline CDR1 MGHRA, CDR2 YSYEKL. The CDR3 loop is CASSHPHQETQYF. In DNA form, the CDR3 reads TGCGCCAGCAGCCACCCGCACCAAGAGACCCAGTACTTC.

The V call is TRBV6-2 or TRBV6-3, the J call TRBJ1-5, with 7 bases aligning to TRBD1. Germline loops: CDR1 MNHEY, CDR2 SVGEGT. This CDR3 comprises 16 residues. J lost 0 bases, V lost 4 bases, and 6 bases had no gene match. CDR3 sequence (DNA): TGTGCCAGCAGTTCACCGGGACAGTTTAGCAATCAGCCCCAGCATTTT. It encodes CASSSPGQFSNQPQHF.

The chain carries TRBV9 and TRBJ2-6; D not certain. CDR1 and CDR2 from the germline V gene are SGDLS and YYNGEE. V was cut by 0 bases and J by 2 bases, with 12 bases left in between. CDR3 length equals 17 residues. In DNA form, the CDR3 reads TGTGCCAGCAGCGTAGGTGGCGGAACTGCTGGGGCCAACGTCCTGACTTTC. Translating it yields CASSVGGGTAGANVLTF.

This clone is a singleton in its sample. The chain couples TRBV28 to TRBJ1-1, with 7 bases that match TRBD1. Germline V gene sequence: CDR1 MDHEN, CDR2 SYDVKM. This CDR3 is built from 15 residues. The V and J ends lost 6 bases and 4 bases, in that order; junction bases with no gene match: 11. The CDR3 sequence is CASSAPGQGGTEAFF. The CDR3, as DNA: TGTGCCAGCAGCGCCCCCGGGCAGGGGGGCACTGAAGCTTTCTTT. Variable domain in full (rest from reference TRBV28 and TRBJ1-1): DVKVTQSSRYLVKRTGEKVFLECVQDMDHENMFWYRQDPGLGLRLIYFSYDVKMKEKGDIPEGYSVSREKKERFSLILESASTNQTSMYLCASSAPGQGGTEAFFGQGTRLTVV.